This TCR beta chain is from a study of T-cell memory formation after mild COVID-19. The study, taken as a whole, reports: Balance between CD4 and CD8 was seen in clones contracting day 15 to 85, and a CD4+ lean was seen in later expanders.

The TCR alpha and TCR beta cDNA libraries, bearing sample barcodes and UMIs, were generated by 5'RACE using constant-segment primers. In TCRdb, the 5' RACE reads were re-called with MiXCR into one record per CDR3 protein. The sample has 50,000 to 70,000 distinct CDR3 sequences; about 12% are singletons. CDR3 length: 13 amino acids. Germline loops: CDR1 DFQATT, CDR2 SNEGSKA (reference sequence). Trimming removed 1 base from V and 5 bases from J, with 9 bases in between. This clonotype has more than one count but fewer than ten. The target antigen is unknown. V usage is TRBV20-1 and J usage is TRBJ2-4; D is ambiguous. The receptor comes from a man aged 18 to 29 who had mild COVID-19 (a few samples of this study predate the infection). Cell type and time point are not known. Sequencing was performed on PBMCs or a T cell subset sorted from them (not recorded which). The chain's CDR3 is CSARGPLENIQYF. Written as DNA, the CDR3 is TGCAGTGCTAGAGGACCTCTCGAAAACATTCAGTACTTC.